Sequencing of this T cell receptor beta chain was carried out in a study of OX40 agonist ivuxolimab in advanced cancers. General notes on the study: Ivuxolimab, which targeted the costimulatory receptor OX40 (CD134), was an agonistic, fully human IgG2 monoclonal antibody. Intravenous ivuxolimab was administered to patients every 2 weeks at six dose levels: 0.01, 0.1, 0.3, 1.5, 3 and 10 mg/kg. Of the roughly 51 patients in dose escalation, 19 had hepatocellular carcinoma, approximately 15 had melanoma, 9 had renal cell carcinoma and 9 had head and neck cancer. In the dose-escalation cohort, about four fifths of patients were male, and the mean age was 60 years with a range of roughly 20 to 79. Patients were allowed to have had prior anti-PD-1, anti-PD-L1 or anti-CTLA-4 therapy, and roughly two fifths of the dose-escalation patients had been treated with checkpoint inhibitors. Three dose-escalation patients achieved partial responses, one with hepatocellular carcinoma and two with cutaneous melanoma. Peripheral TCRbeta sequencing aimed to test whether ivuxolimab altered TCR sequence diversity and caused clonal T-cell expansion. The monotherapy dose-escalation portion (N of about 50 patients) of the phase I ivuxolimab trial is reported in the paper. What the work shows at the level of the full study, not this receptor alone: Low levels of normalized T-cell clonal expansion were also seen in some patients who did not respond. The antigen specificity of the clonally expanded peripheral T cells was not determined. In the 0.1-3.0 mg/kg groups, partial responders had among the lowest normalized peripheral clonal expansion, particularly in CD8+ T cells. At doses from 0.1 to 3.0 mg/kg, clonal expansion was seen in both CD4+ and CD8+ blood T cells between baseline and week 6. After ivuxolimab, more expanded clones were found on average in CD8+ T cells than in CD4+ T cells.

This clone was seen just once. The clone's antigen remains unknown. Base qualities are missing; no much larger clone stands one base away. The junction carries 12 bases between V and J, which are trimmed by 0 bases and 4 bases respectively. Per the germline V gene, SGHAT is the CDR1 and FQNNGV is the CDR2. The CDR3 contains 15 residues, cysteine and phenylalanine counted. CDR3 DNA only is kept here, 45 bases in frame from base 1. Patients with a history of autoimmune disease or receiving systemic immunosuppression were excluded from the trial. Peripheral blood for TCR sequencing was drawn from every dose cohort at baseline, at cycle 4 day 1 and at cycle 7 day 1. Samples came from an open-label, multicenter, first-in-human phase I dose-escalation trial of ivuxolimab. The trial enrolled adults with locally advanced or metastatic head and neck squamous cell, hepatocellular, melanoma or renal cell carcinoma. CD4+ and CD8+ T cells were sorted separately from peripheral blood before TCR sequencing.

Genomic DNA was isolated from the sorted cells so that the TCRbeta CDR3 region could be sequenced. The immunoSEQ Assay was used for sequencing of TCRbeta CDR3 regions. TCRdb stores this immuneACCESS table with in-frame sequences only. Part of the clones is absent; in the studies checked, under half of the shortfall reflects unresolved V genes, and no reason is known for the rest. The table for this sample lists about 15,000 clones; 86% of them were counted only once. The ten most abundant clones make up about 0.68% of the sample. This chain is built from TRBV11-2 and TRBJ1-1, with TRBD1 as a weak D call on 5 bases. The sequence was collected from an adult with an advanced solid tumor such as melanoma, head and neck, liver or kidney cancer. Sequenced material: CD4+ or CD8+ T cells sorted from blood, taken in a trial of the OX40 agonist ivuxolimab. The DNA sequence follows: TGTGCCAGCAGCTTAGACGGGGGGTCGGTCACTGAAGCTTTCTTT. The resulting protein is CASSLDGGSVTEAFF.